A single sample gave rise to the 15 T cell receptor beta chains below, sequenced in a study of blood T cell repertoires in COVID-19. Assay: immunoSEQ multiplex PCR; the TCRdb copy retains only in-frame clones and omits some. This sample has 150,000 to 200,000 clones, with about 88% found just once. The sample comprised peripheral blood. Source of these receptors: a human donor in a cohort sampled during active COVID-19.

This chain connects TRBV11-2 to TRBJ2-7; no firm D call. The germline V gene has CDR1 SGHAT and CDR2 FQNNGV. CDR3 size: 13 residues. V shed 2 bases and J shed 3 bases, with 8 bases lying between them. The chain's CDR3 is CASSLSGSYEQYF. The DNA for the CDR3 is TGTGCCAGCAGCTTATCGGGTAGCTACGAGCAGTACTTC.

The chain links TRBV28 to TRBJ2-1; TRBD2 aligns across 8 bases. The trim removed 6 bases at V and 7 bases at J, leaving 8 bases unmatched. Germline values: CDR1 MDHEN, CDR2 SYDVKM. CDR3 length: 14 residues. CDR3 sequence: CASSPGGGANEQFF. In nucleotides, the CDR3 is TGTGCCAGCAGCCCGGGAGGGGGGGCAAATGAGCAGTTCTTC. Combining the CDR3 with reference TRBV28 and TRBJ2-1 gives the whole variable domain DVKVTQSSRYLVKRTGEKVFLECVQDMDHENMFWYRQDPGLGLRLIYFSYDVKMKEKGDIPEGYSVSREKKERFSLILESASTNQTSMYLCASSPGGGANEQFFGPGTRLTVL.

The V and J genes are TRBV4-2 and TRBJ2-1; 8 positions match TRBD2. Looked up from germline, CDR1 is LGHNA and CDR2 is YNFKEQ. CDR3 length: 16 residues. The ends lost 1 base at V and 6 bases at J; junction bases unmatched: 8. CDR3 nucleotide sequence: TGTGCCAGCAGCCAAGCTAGCCACGGGGGGGCCAATGAGCAGTTCTTC. Amino acids: CASSQASHGGANEQFF.

V usage is TRBV4-3 and J usage is TRBJ1-1; tentatively, D is TRBD1 (5 bases). V dropped 0 bases and J dropped 6 bases, with 14 bases sitting between them. The CDR3 runs to 15 residues. CDR1 and CDR2 (germline): LGHNA, YSLEER. For the CDR3, the DNA is TGCGCCAGCAGCCAAGACTATACAGGAGATTCTGAAGCTTTCTTT. Protein product: CASSQDYTGDSEAFF.

The chain recombines TRBV4-1 with TRBJ1-1; unclear D gene. Germline V gives CDR1 MGHRA, CDR2 YSYEKL. V lost 1 base, J lost 0 bases, and 15 bases lay in between. The CDR3 length is 17 residues. The CDR3 reads CASSQGSPPGMNTEAFF. The CDR3 DNA sequence: TGCGCCAGCAGCCAAGGCAGCCCGCCGGGTATGAACACTGAAGCTTTCTTT.

This chain joins TRBV5-4 and TRBJ1-2; possibly TRBD1 for D (6 bases). The CDR3 is 14 amino acids. Germline values: CDR1 SGHNT, CDR2 YYREEE (reference sequence). Trimming took 2 bases from V and 8 from J, leaving 16 bases between them. DNA for the CDR3: TGTGCCAGCAGCTTAGGGGGAGGGTCGAGCGGCTACACCTTC. Its translation: CASSLGGGSSGYTF.

V usage is TRBV19 and J usage is TRBJ2-7, with D maybe TRBD1 (5 bases). This CDR3 spans 13 amino acids. The germline V gene has CDR1 LNHDA and CDR2 SQIVND (reference sequence). Deletions cut 5 bases from V and 0 bases from J, with 8 bases between. For the CDR3, the DNA is TGTGCCAGTAGTGAAGGGGTCTCCTACGAGCAGTACTTC. This translates into CASSEGVSYEQYF.

V is TRBV9 and J is TRBJ1-2, with a possible D match to TRBD1 (6 bases). With 0 bases removed from V and 1 base from J, the gap between germline ends came to 13 bases. This CDR3 comprises 16 residues. Germline V gives CDR1 SGDLS, CDR2 YYNGEE. CDR3 nucleotides: TGTGCCAGCAGCGTAGTGACAGGCGCAATTAACTATGGCTACACCTTC. It specifies CASSVVTGAINYGYTF.

The V and J genes are TRBV5-1 and TRBJ1-1; TRBD1 matches 10 bases. CDR3 length: 13 amino acids. Germline CDR1 is SGHRS and CDR2 is YFSETQ. V lost 4 bases to trimming and J lost 8 bases; unmatched junction nucleotides: 5. The chain's CDR3 is CASSPWTGGEAFF. The CDR3, as DNA: TGCGCCAGCAGCCCCTGGACAGGGGGAGAAGCTTTCTTT. Filled out from reference TRBV5-1 and TRBJ1-1, the complete variable domain reads KAGVTQTPRYLIKTRGQQVTLSCSPISGHRSVSWYQQTPGQGLQFLFEYFSETQRNKGNFPGRFSGRQFSNSRSEMNVSTLELGDSALYLCASSPWTGGEAFFGQGTRLTVV.

The chain is built from TRBV5-5 and TRBJ1-6; no clear D gene. This CDR3 has 16 residues. Germline loops: CDR1 SGHKS, CDR2 YYEKEE (reference sequence). V lost 0 bases to trimming and J lost 0 bases, with 7 bases between them. The CDR3 sequence: CASSLGGSSYNSPLHF. The CDR3 bases are TGTGCCAGCAGCTTGGGCGGGAGCTCCTATAATTCACCCCTCCACTTT.

This clone came up once. The chain recombines TRBV2 with TRBJ2-5; 9 positions match TRBD2. The V gene's germline CDR1 is SNHLY and CDR2 FYNNEI. The CDR3 totals 16 residues. V was clipped by 7 bases and J by 5 bases; unmatched bases: 14. CDR3 nucleotide sequence: TGTGCCAGCAAGAGTTTTAGCGGGAGTAGGTTTGAGACCCAGTACTTC. Amino acids: CASKSFSGSRFETQYF.

Comment on this clone: Compared with germline, one end of the junction differs, possibly owing to a read error. The gene calls are TRBV30 and TRBJ2-1; 9 bases map to TRBD2. The CDR3 is 18 residues long. CDR1 and CDR2 (germline): GTSNPN, SVGIG (reference sequence). This CDR3 is CAWSESVSGTSSHNEQFF. CDR3 nucleotide sequence: TGTGCCTGGAGTGAGTCGGTATCGGGGACTAGCTCCCACAATGAGCAGTTCTTC.

This clone was found a few times. The CDR3 loop is CASSLEGAEQYF. The CDR3 DNA is TGTGCCAGCAGCTTAGAGGGGGCTGAGCAGTACTTC. The rearrangement joins TRBV7-9 to TRBJ2-7; 7 positions match TRBD1. V lost 1 base to trimming and J lost 7 bases; unmatched junction nucleotides: 1. Germline V gene data show CDR1 as SEHNR and CDR2 as FQNEAQ (reference sequence). The CDR3 runs to 12 residues.

This chain connects TRBV2 to TRBJ1-3, with a possible D match to TRBD1 (5 bases). In germline, CDR1 is SNHLY, CDR2 FYNNEI. V gave up 2 bases and J gave up 3 bases, with 14 bases separating them. This CDR3 has 16 amino acids. The DNA for the CDR3 is TGTGCCAGCAGTGAACGGGAGGGGTTCCTTGGAAACACCATATATTTT. Protein: CASSEREGFLGNTIYF.

The rearrangement links TRBV10-3 to TRBJ2-3, with a possible D match to TRBD1 (6 bases). The CDR3 extends over 17 amino acids. Germline CDR1 and CDR2: ENHRY and SYGVKD. Trimming took 0 bases from V and 0 from J, leaving 13 bases between them. The DNA for the CDR3 is TGTGCCATCAGTGAGTCGTCGGGACAATTGAGCACAGATACGCAGTATTTT. It specifies CAISESSGQLSTDTQYF.